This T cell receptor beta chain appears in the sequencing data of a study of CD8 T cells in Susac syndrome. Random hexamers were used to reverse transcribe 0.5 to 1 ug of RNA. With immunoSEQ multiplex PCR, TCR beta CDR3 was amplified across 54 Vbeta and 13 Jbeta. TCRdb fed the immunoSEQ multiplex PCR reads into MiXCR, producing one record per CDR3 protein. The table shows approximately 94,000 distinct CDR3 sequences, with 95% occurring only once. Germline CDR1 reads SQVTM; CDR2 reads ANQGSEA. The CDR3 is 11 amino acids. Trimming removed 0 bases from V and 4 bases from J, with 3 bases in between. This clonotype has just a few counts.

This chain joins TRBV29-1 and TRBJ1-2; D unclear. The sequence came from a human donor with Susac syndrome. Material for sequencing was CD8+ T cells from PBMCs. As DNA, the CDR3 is TGCAGCGTTGAAGATCGCTATGGCTACACCTTC. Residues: CSVEDRYGYTF.